One sample yielded the 22 T cell receptor beta chains listed below, sequenced in a study of T cell clusters in autoimmune cytopenias. One tube held mixed TRB-A and TRB-B primer pools for touch-down PCR. Each CDR3 protein gets one entry in TCRdb, which reprocessed the multiplex PCR reads and gives no DNA. The repertoire table contains about 10,000 distinct CDR3 sequences. TRB was amplified from around 0.25 ug of peripheral blood genomic DNA per sample. Sequencing was performed on peripheral blood. The receptors derive from a human donor with an autoimmune cytopenia or autoimmune hepatitis (not recorded which).

The chain is built from TRBV12-3 or TRBV12-4 and TRBJ1-6. The CDR3 runs to 16 residues. CDR3 sequence reads: CASSSRGGSYNSPLHF.

Judged by frequency, this clonotype is medium-sized. The rearrangement joins TRBV19 to TRBJ1-2; with no DNA, the TCRdb D assignment of TRBD1 cannot be verified. CDR3 length equals 15 residues. CDR1 is LNHDA, CDR2 SQIVND, per germline (reference sequence). CDR3 residues: CASSLGDGINYGYTF.

This chain uses TRBV20-1 with TRBJ1-3. From germline, CDR1 is DFQATT and CDR2 SNEGSKA (reference sequence). CDR3 length equals 14 residues. The CDR3 sequence is CSARAAFSGNTIYF.

The chain is built from TRBV5-1 and TRBJ2-1; absent DNA, TCRdb's TRBD2 call cannot be checked. Germline V gene sequence: CDR1 SGHRS, CDR2 YFSETQ. The CDR3 is 14 amino acids. The CDR3 sequence: CASSKERGGDEQFF. Based on the CDR3 plus reference TRBV5-1 and TRBJ2-1, the full variable domain is KAGVTQTPRYLIKTRGQQVTLSCSPISGHRSVSWYQQTPGQGLQFLFEYFSETQRNKGNFPGRFSGRQFSNSRSEMNVSTLELGDSALYLCASSKERGGDEQFFGPGTRLTVL.

This rearrangement joins TRBV28 to TRBJ2-2; the TRBD1 assignment by TCRdb is unverifiable without DNA. Germline assignment: CDR1 MDHEN and CDR2 SYDVKM. The CDR3 spans 17 residues. CDR3 sequence: CASSDFLDSANTGELFF.

The V and J genes are TRBV28 and TRBJ1-2. This CDR3 has 13 residues. Per the germline V gene, CDR1 is MDHEN and CDR2 is SYDVKM. The CDR3 here is CASSNTHDWGYTF.

The V gene is TRBV4-2, the J gene TRBJ2-7; no DNA is available, so the TRBD2 call from TCRdb remains unchecked. This CDR3 comprises 14 residues. The germline V gene encodes CDR1 LGHNA and CDR2 YNFKEQ. CDR3 in amino acids: CASSQGARAYEQYF.

The chain has TRBV7-2 and TRBJ1-2; TCRdb lists TRBD1, though no DNA is available to test this call. Germline V gene lookup returns CDR1 SGHTA and CDR2 FQGNSA. This CDR3 comprises 14 residues. CDR3 residues: CASSLDRGNYGYTF.

CDR3 protein: CASSLGTGNQPQHF. The V gene is TRBV7-9, the J gene TRBJ1-5; TCRdb picks TRBD1, but there is no DNA to check that call. CDR1 SEHNR and CDR2 FQNEAQ come from the germline V gene (reference sequence). The CDR3 loop spans 14 amino acids. Variable domain in full (rest from reference TRBV7-9 and TRBJ1-5): DTGVSQNPRHKITKRGQNVTFRCDPISEHNRLYWYRQTLGQGPEFLTYFQNEAQLEKSRLLSDRFSAERPKGSFSTLEIQRTEQGDSAMYLCASSLGTGNQPQHFGDGTRLSIL.

The chain has TRBV6-1 and TRBJ1-2. CDR3 length: 14 residues. Per the germline V gene, CDR1 is MNHNS and CDR2 is SASEGT. CDR3 loop: CASSDNGINYGYTF.

This clonotype is deemed medium-sized by its frequency. The chain couples TRBV19 to TRBJ2-1; the D gene TCRdb calls, TRBD2, cannot be checked with no DNA. The germline CDR1 and CDR2 sequences are LNHDA and SQIVND (reference sequence). This CDR3 comprises 17 residues. The CDR3 is CASSSRVAGGHYNEQFF.

The chain joins TRBV5-1 to TRBJ2-7; there is no DNA to check the TCRdb D call of TRBD2. In germline, CDR1 is SGHRS, CDR2 YFSETQ. The CDR3 is 15 amino acids. The CDR3 protein is CASSLGEGGLYEQYF. The full variable domain, with the rest looked up from reference TRBV5-1 and TRBJ2-7, is KAGVTQTPRYLIKTRGQQVTLSCSPISGHRSVSWYQQTPGQGLQFLFEYFSETQRNKGNFPGRFSGRQFSNSRSEMNVSTLELGDSALYLCASSLGEGGLYEQYFGPGTRLTVT.

According to its frequency, this clonotype is medium-sized. V and J are TRBV5-6 and TRBJ2-7; TCRdb reports TRBD1, a call that lacks DNA to check it against. The CDR3 consists of 15 residues. CDR1 is SGHDT and CDR2 is YYEEEE in the germline V gene. CDR3 amino acids: CASSLLGPLRDDQYF.

The chain employs TRBV7-9 and TRBJ2-1. Germline CDR1 and CDR2: SEHNR and FQNEAQ (reference sequence). The CDR3 is made up of 12 amino acids. The CDR3 region is CASSLVNNEQFF. The entire variable domain, with the rest obtained from reference TRBV7-9 and TRBJ2-1, is as follows: DTGVSQNPRHKITKRGQNVTFRCDPISEHNRLYWYRQTLGQGPEFLTYFQNEAQLEKSRLLSDRFSAERPKGSFSTLEIQRTEQGDSAMYLCASSLVNNEQFFGPGTRLTVL.

The J gene is TRBJ2-2, the V gene TRBV27; TCRdb's D call of TRBD1 is untestable without DNA. The CDR3 sequence is 14 residues long. Germline V gene lookup returns CDR1 MNHEY and CDR2 SMNVEV (reference sequence). Here the CDR3 reads CASKRGGNTGELFF.

This clonotype shows up as medium-sized by frequency. The rearrangement joins TRBV5-8 to TRBJ2-1; no DNA is available, so the TRBD1 call from TCRdb remains unchecked. The CDR3 has 16 amino acids. CDR1 is SGHTS and CDR2 is YDEGEE in the germline V gene. The CDR3 loop reads CASSLAFVDGNNEQFF.

This clonotype ranks as medium-sized in terms of frequency. The chain combines TRBV5-6 with TRBJ2-2; TCRdb returns TRBD1, unconfirmable since there is no DNA. The CDR3 totals 16 residues. Germline V gene lookup returns CDR1 SGHDT and CDR2 YYEEEE. The CDR3 is CASSHRGTENTGELFF. Using reference TRBV5-6 and TRBJ2-2 for the parts outside the CDR3, the full variable domain is DAGVTQSPTHLIKTRGQQVTLRCSPKSGHDTVSWYQQALGQGPQFIFQYYEEEERQRGNFPDRFSGHQFPNYSSELNVNALLLGDSALYLCASSHRGTENTGELFFGEGSRLTVL.

The V gene is TRBV19, the J gene TRBJ2-1; TCRdb lists TRBD1, though no DNA is available to test this call. In germline, CDR1 is LNHDA, CDR2 SQIVND (reference sequence). The CDR3 covers 15 residues. CDR3: CASSTPDSSYNEQFF.

This clonotype is deemed medium-sized by its frequency. The CDR3 sequence: CASSSGPTDTQYF. V gene TRBV6-5 combines with J gene TRBJ2-3; the D call of TRBD1 rests on TCRdb alone, since no DNA is present to check it. The CDR3 runs to 13 residues. CDR1 is MNHEY, CDR2 SVGAGI, per germline.

V is TRBV18 and J is TRBJ1-1. Germline values: CDR1 KGHSH, CDR2 LQKENI. CDR3 length equals 15 residues. CDR3 region: CASSPPMRVGTEAFF. Full variable domain (outside the CDR3, taken from reference TRBV18 and TRBJ1-1): NAGVMQNPRHLVRRRGQEARLRCSPMKGHSHVYWYRQLPEEGLKFMVYLQKENIIDESGMPKERFSAEFPKEGPSILRIQQVVRGDSAAYFCASSPPMRVGTEAFFGQGTRLTVV.

This clonotype is medium-sized by frequency. The chain carries TRBV5-6 and TRBJ2-1; TCRdb gives TRBD1 as the D gene, but with no DNA this cannot be confirmed. CDR1 and CDR2 (germline): SGHDT, YYEEEE. The CDR3 spans 14 residues. The CDR3 here is CASSPLGGGNEQFF.

The V gene is TRBV11-2, the J gene TRBJ2-7; the TCRdb call, TRBD2, lacks DNA for checking. Germline loops: CDR1 SGHAT, CDR2 FQNNGV. The CDR3 spans 13 residues. The CDR3 sequence is CASSFSGSYEQYF. The whole variable domain, filled in from reference TRBV11-2 and TRBJ2-7, reads EAGVAQSPRYKIIEKRQSVAFWCNPISGHATLYWYQQILGQGPKLLIQFQNNGVVDDSQLPKDRFSAERLKGVDSTLKIQPAKLEDSAVYLCASSFSGSYEQYFGPGTRLTVT.